This is a list of T cell receptor beta chains from one sample in a study of siplizumab effects on memory and regulatory T cells. Method: immunoSEQ multiplex PCR; TCRdb's copy keeps in-frame clones and lacks some. Of 65,000 to 90,000 clones in the sample, around 93% were seen once. The sequencing sample was made of CD8+ T cells sorted from blood. These receptors came from a human donor in good health. The CDR3 runs from the conserved cysteine through the conserved F or W. The order of the fields is CDR3 DNA, CDR3 protein, D gene, J gene, CDR3 length, clone size, V gene. A D gene is named only where the DNA matches it firmly. Rows may omit the clone size; those that give it use once, few, many or a size class.

TGTGCCAGCAGCCAAGAAGCCCTCGGAACTGAAGCTTTCTTT	CASSQEALGTEAFF	.	TRBJ1-1	14	.	TRBV14
TGTGCCAGCAGTGATGAGACAGCTTATGGCTACACCTTC	CASSDETAYGYTF	.	TRBJ1-2	13	.	TRBV2
TGTGCCAGCAGCCGAAATAACTACGAGCAGTACTTC	CASSRNNYEQYF	.	TRBJ2-7	12	.	TRBV7-9
TGTGCCAGCAGCTTAAGTGATTTTAGGACAGGGGGTGGAGAGACCCAGTACTTC	CASSLSDFRTGGGETQYF	TRBD1	TRBJ2-5	18	.	TRBV7-7
TGCGCCAGCAGCCAAGATATTGGGGGCACCGGGGAGCTGTTTTTT	CASSQDIGGTGELFF	.	TRBJ2-2	15	.	TRBV4-3
TGTGCCAGCAGTAACGGCCAGCCCCAGCATTTT	CASSNGQPQHF	.	TRBJ1-5	11	.	TRBV6-6
TGTGCCAGCAGTTATGGGACAGGGTGGGGTGGCTACACCTTC	CASSYGTGWGGYTF	TRBD1	TRBJ1-2	14	.	TRBV6-5
TGTGCCAGCAGCTTAGTAGGTCAGAACCAAGAGACCCAGTACTTC	CASSLVGQNQETQYF	.	TRBJ2-5	15	.	TRBV11-2
TGTGCTAGTGGTTTGGACGAAGAGACCCAGTACTTC	CASGLDEETQYF	.	TRBJ2-5	12	.	TRBV12-5
TGTGCCAGCTTAGGGCCTAACTATGGCTACACCTTC	CASLGPNYGYTF	.	TRBJ1-2	12	.	TRBV4-2
TGTGCCAGCTCACCTATAGGAAACTCTGGAAACACCATATATTTT	CASSPIGNSGNTIYF	.	TRBJ1-3	15	.	TRBV18
TGTGCCAGCAGCCCGCCCGGACAGGGGAACACTGAAGCTTTCTTT	CASSPPGQGNTEAFF	TRBD1	TRBJ1-1	15	.	TRBV28
TGTGCCAGCAGCTTGGAAGACAGGGGGCGGACGTACGAGCAGTACTTC	CASSLEDRGRTYEQYF	TRBD1	TRBJ2-7	16	.	TRBV7-9
TGTGCCAGCAGCTTAGCTGGGGACAATAAAAACATTCAGTACTTC	CASSLAGDNKNIQYF	.	TRBJ2-4	15	.	TRBV13
TGTGCCAGCAGTTTATCGATCGGAGGAGTCACCACCTACGAGCAGTACTTC	CASSLSIGGVTTYEQYF	.	TRBJ2-7	17	.	TRBV27
TGTGCCAGCAGTTTAGACTGGTCCTCTGGAAACACCATATATTTT	CASSLDWSSGNTIYF	.	TRBJ1-3	15	.	TRBV27
TGTGCCAGCAGGACTAGCGACGACAGCACAGATACGCAGTATTTT	CASRTSDDSTDTQYF	TRBD2	TRBJ2-3	15	.	TRBV6-6
TGTGCCAGTAGTGCAGACAGGACGAAAAGCTATGGCTACACCTTC	CASSADRTKSYGYTF	.	TRBJ1-2	15	.	TRBV19
TGTGCCAGCAGCGTAGTAGGTAGCGGGGAGGAGACCCAGTACTTC	CASSVVGSGEETQYF	TRBD2	TRBJ2-5	15	once	TRBV9
TGTGCCAGCAGCTTAGGTAGCGGGGGGACCCACAATGAGCAGTTCTTC	CASSLGSGGTHNEQFF	TRBD2	TRBJ2-1	16	.	TRBV13
TGCGCCAGCAGCACGGGGACAGTCCCCTCCTACGAGCAGTACTTC	CASSTGTVPSYEQYF	TRBD1	TRBJ2-7	15	.	TRBV5-1
TGCGCCAGCAGCCAGGGGATCACGGGGGAGCAGTACTTC	CASSQGITGEQYF	.	TRBJ2-7	13	.	TRBV4-3
TGTGCCAGCACGCCTGTGGGGGGCAGGGAGACCCAGTACTTC	CASTPVGGRETQYF	.	TRBJ2-5	14	.	TRBV27
TGTGCCTGGAGTGTAGCGGGACGCCACTCTGGAAACACCATATATTTT	CAWSVAGRHSGNTIYF	.	TRBJ1-3	16	.	TRBV30